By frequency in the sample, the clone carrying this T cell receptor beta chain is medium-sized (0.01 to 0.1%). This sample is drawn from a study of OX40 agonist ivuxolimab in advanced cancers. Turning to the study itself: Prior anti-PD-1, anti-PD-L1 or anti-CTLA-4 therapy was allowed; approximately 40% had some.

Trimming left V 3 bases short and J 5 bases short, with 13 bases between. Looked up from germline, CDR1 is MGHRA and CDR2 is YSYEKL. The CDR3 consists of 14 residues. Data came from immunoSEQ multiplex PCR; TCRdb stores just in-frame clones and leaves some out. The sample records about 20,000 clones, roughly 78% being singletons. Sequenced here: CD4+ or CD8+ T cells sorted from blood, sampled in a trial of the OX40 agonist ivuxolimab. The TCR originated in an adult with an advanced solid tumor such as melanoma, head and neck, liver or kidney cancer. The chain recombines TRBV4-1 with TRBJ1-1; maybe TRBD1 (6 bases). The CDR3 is CASSHTSGETEAFF. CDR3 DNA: TGCGCCAGCAGCCATACCTCAGGGGAGACTGAAGCTTTCTTT.